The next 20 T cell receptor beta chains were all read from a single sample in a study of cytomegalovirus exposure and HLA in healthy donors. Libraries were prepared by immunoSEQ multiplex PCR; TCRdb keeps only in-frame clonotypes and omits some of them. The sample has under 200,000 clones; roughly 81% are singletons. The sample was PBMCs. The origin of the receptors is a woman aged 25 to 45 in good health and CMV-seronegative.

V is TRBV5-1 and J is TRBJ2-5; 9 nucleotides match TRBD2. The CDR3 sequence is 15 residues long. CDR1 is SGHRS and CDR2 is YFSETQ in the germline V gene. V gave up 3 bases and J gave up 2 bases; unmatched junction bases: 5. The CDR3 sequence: CASSSKLAGQETQYF. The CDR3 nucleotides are TGCGCCAGCAGCTCGAAACTAGCGGGTCAAGAGACCCAGTACTTC.

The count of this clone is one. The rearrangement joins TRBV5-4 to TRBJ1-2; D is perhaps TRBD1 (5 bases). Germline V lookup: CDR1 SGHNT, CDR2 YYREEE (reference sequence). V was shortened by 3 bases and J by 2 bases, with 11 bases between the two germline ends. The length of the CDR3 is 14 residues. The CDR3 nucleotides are TGTGCCAGCAGCTCGAGTAACAGGAACTATGGCTACACCTTC. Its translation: CASSSSNRNYGYTF.

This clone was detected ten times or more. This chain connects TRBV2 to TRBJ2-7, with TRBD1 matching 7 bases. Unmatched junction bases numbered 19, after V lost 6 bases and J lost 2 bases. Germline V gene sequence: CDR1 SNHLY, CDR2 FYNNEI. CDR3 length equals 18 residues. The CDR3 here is CASSHPGQPAIGTYEQYF. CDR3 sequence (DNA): TGTGCCAGCAGCCATCCGGGACAGCCTGCAATTGGAACCTACGAGCAGTACTTC. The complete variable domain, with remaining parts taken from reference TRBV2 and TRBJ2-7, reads EPEVTQTPSHQVTQMGQEVILRCVPISNHLYFYWYRQILGQKVEFLVSFYNNEISEKSEIFDDQFSVERPDGSNFTLKIRSTKLEDSAMYFCASSHPGQPAIGTYEQYFGPGTRLTVT.

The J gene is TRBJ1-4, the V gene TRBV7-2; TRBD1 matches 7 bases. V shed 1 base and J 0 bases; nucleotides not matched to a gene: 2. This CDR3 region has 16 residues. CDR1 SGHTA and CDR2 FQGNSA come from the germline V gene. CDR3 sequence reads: CASSLGGGATNEKLFF. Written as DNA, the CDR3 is TGTGCCAGCAGCTTAGGAGGGGGCGCAACTAATGAAAAACTGTTTTTT.

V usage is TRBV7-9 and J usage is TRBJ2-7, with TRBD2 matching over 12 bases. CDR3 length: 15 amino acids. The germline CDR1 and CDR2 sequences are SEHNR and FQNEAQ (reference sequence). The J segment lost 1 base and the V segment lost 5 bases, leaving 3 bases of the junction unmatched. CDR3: CASSPTSGRSYEQYF. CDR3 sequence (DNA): TGTGCCAGCAGCCCAACTAGCGGGAGGTCCTACGAGCAGTACTTC.

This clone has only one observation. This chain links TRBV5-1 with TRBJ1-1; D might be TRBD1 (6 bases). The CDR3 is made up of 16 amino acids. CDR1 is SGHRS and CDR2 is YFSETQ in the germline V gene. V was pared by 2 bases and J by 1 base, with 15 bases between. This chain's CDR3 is CASSFWGRRENTEAFF. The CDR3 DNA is TGCGCCAGCAGCTTTTGGGGGCGCAGAGAGAACACTGAAGCTTTCTTT.

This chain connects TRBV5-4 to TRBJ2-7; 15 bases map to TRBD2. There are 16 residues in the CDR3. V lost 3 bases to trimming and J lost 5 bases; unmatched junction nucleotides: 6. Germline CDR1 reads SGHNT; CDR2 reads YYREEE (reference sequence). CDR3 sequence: CASSSDRTSGRDEQYF. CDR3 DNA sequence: TGTGCCAGCAGCTCCGACAGGACTAGCGGGAGGGACGAGCAGTACTTC.

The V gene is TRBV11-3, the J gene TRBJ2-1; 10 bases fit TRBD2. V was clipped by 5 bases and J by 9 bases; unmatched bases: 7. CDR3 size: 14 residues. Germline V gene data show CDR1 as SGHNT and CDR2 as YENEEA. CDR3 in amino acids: CASSGGLASVEQFF. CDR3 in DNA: TGTGCCAGCAGCGGGGGACTAGCGTCCGTTGAGCAGTTCTTC.

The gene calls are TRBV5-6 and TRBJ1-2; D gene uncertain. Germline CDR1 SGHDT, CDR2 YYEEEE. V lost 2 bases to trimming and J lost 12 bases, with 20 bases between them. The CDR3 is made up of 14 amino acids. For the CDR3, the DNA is TGTGCCAGCAGCTTTAGAGTGGCTGGCCCGCGGAACACCTTC. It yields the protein CASSFRVAGPRNTF.

CDR3 in DNA: TGTGCCAGCAGTCGGAGACAGGGGAGGACCACTGAAGCTTTCTTT. It is translated as CASSRRQGRTTEAFF. V and J are TRBV6-5 and TRBJ1-1, with 8 bases aligning to TRBD1. The V gene end was trimmed by 5 bases and the J gene end by 4 bases; junction bases not matched to a gene: 9. CDR1 and CDR2 from the germline V gene are MNHEY and SVGAGI. The CDR3 totals 15 residues.

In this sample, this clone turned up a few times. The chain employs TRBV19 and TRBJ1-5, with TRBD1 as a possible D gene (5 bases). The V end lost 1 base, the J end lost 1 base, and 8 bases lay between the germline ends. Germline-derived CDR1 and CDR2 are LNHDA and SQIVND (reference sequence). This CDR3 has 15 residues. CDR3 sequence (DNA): TGTGCCAGTAGTATAGGGGCAGGGAGCAATCAGCCCCAGCATTTT. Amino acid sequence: CASSIGAGSNQPQHF.

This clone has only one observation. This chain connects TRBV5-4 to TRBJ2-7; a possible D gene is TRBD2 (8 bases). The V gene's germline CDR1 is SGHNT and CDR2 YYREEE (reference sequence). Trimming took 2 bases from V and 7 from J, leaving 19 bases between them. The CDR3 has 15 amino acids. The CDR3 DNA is TGTGCCAGCAGCTTCATACGGGAGGGACAGCTGGAGCAGTACTTC. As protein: CASSFIREGQLEQYF.

CDR3 coding DNA: TGTGCCAGCAGTTTTGGGGTCGGGGCTGAAGCTTTCTTT. Protein product: CASSFGVGAEAFF. The chain combines TRBV28 with TRBJ1-1; no firm D call. Trimming left V 3 bases short and J 6 bases short, with 11 bases between. Germline V CDR1 and CDR2: MDHEN, SYDVKM. The CDR3 extends over 13 amino acids.

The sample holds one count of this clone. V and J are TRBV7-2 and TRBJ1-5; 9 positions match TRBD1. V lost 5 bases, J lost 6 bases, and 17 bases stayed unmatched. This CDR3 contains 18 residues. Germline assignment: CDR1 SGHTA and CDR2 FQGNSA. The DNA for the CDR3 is TGTGCCAGCAGCCCAGCCGGGACAGGGATACCCTTAGGTCAGCCCCAGCATTTT. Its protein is CASSPAGTGIPLGQPQHF.

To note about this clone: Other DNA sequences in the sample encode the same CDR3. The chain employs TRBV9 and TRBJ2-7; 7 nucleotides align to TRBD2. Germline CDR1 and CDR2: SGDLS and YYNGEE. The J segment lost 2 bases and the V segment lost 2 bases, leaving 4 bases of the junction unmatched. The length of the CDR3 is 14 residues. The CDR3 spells CASSVGGGTYEQYF. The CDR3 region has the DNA TGTGCCAGCAGCGTGGGGGGAGGGACCTACGAGCAGTACTTC.

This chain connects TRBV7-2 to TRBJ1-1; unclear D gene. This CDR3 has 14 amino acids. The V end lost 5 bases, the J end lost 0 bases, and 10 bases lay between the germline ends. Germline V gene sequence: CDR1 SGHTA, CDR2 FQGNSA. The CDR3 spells CASSPVVMNTEAFF. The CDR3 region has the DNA TGTGCCAGCAGCCCTGTCGTTATGAACACTGAAGCTTTCTTT.

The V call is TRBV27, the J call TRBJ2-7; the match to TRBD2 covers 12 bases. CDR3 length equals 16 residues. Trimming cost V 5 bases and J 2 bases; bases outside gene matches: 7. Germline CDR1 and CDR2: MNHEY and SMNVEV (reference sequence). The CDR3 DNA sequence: TGTGCCAGCAGTATGGGACTAGCGGGTGGAACCTACGAGCAGTACTTC. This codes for CASSMGLAGGTYEQYF.

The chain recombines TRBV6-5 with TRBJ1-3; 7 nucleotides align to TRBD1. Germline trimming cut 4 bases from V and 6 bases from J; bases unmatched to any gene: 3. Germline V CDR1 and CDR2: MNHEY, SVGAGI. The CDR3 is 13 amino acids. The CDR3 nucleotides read TGTGCCAGCAGTTCGGGACAGCTAAACACCATATATTTT. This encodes CASSSGQLNTIYF.

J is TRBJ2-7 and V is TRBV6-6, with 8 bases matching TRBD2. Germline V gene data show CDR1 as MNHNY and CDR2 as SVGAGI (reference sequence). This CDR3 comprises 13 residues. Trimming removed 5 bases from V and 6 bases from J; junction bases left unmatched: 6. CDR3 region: CASSLSTSAEQYF. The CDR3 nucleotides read TGTGCCAGCAGTCTATCGACTAGCGCCGAGCAGTACTTC.

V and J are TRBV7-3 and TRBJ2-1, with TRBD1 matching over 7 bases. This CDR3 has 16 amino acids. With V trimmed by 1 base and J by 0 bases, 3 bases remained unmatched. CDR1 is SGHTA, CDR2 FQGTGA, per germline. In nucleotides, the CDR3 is TGTGCCAGCAGCTTAAAAGGGACAGACTCCTACAATGAGCAGTTCTTC. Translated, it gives CASSLKGTDSYNEQFF.